This TCR beta chain was observed in a study of cytomegalovirus exposure and HLA in healthy donors. Study information: Earlier results showed 90 million to 120 million unique TCR beta sequences derived from approximately 180 million T cells. Early released data comprised 75 million to 100 million unique TCRs from HLA-typed donors. General study findings and limits: Further analysis, carried out later, found HLA-associated TCR beta chains more clonally expanded than equally common other chains. Later work found that TCR association rates differed between HLA loci; DRB1 had the most and HLA-C the fewest.

Both 60 Vbeta primers and 13 Jbeta primers went into the PCR. The protocol was immunoSEQ multiplex PCR, while the TCRdb copy is restricted to in-frame clones and leaves out a portion. The sample holds 90,000 to 130,000 clones; more than 65% are singletons and the top ten take roughly 0.87%. The V and J ends lost 3 bases and 3 bases respectively, with 11 bases between them. The CDR3 loop spans 14 amino acids. Germline V gene lookup returns CDR1 LNHDA and CDR2 SQIVND (reference sequence). To note about this clone: Its target is not known.

What was sequenced was PBMCs. The J gene is TRBJ1-1, the V gene TRBV19, with D unclear. The receptor was derived from a woman younger than 45 in good health and CMV-seronegative. The CDR3 nucleotides are TGTGCCAGTAGTATCTTAGGAGGGTACACTGAAGCTTTCTTT. This encodes CASSILGGYTEAFF.